This entry describes one T cell receptor beta chain. Its target is not known. Clones were sequenced by immunoSEQ multiplex PCR, and TCRdb holds only the in-frame ones, with some missing. Of 25,000 to 30,000 clones in the sample, roughly 80% are singletons; the top ten hold 0.62%. Noted time point: cycle 4 day 1 (C4D1), after 6 weeks of nivolumab. The patients all showed relapse after autologous stem cell transplantation, while their brentuximab vedotin exposure varied. From thawed PBMCs, CD4+ T cells were purified using magnetic negative selection. This sample is drawn from a study of PD-1 blockade in classical Hodgkin lymphoma. The study's findings and limits: Exclusion applied to patients who initiated nivolumab less than 1 year following ASCT. As was reported, newly diagnosed patients showed lower baseline TCR diversity than healthy donors did. It was among complete responders that baseline diversity resembled that of newly diagnosed patients. There was a significant rise in CD4+ TCR diversity by C4D1, with no such rise for CD8+.

V was clipped by 2 bases and J by 2 bases; unmatched bases: 9. CDR1 and CDR2 (germline): SGHDT, YYEEEE. The CDR3 has 17 amino acids. The material was CD4+ T cells from blood, obtained before the fourth cycle of nivolumab. V is TRBV5-6 and J is TRBJ2-1, with TRBD2 matching 8 bases. This receptor was identified in a human donor with classical Hodgkin lymphoma. The CDR3 DNA is TGTGCCAGCAGCTTTAGCGGGGCGGCCTTAGCCTACAATGAGCAGTTCTTC. This translates into CASSFSGAALAYNEQFF.